This T cell receptor beta chain was recorded in a study of blood T cell repertoires in COVID-19 (dated by TCRdb to about 2020). Study-wide context: The collaborator samples originated in the United States, Italy and Spain and spanned the acute and convalescent phases of COVID-19. The prospective study material was composed of cDNA or gDNA derived from T cells, B-cell-depleted T cells, or PBMCs. Subjects who had been exposed to COVID-19, were actively infected with it, or had recovered from it provided the deeply sampled blood TCRbeta repertoires that made up the dataset. A freely available public database, intended as a resource for researchers studying the immune response to SARS-CoV-2, is where the repertoires were released. The samples were drawn from two sources: the first 160 participants of the ongoing ImmuneRACE study, and 1,000 to 1,500 subjects contributed by 6 global collaborators. Nearly every sample came with metadata listing a de-identified subject ID, COVID-19 status, age in years and sex. Where available, HLA class I and class II types were obtained from metadata supplied by the sample provider rather than from assay-based typing. Results the study describes overall, beyond this receptor: The quantity of clinical and demographic metadata differed by source and by participant and was supplied without curation.

The immunoSEQ Assay, a bias-controlled multiplex PCR, was used to amplify TCRbeta CDR3 regions from genomic DNA. As for how the authors treated the data: The number of nucleated cells in each sample was estimated from the amplification of reference gene primers within the assay. To quantify the absolute abundance of each unique TCRbeta CDR3 rearrangement, sequence reads were collapsed and filtered. For each sample, productive Simpson clonality was calculated as the square root of Simpson's diversity index across productive rearrangements. Held by TCRdb, this immuneACCESS table contains in-frame sequences only and omits some clones. Under half of the omission traces to an unresolved V gene where checked; the cause of the rest is unknown. D and trimming come from the DNA, and the V and J calls and clone size come from that table. The sample has some 180,000 clones on record, approximately 85% of them singletons. The ten largest account for 5% to 8% of the sample.

In regard to this clone: Its antigen has not been determined. No quality values exist for individual bases; no much larger clone is one base distant.

For CDR1 and CDR2, the germline V gene lists MNHEY and SVGAGI. V loses 5 bases, J loses 1 base, and the germline ends lie 14 bases apart. The CDR3 numbers 15 residues from cysteine through phenylalanine. Only CDR3 DNA is held: 45 bases, read in frame from base 1. Enrolling through a virtual design, the prospective study's participants ranged in age from roughly 18 to 95 years and lived across some 23 United States geographic areas. Cohort assignment in the prospective study relied on participant-reported clinical history from a screening survey and a study questionnaire. Recovered participants in ImmuneRACE Cohort 3 were defined by two consecutive negative NP/OP PCR tests, clearance by a healthcare professional, or resolution of symptoms. Mobile phlebotomists in the prospective study collected whole blood, serum and a nasopharyngeal or oropharyngeal swab from every participant. Additional blood draws and questionnaires over an approximately two-month period could optionally be provided by prospective study participants. Before DNA extraction, prospective study blood samples were shipped either frozen or at room temperature.

The receptor was derived from a middle-aged man who had recovered from COVID-19. Here the chain combines TRBV6-5 and TRBJ1-2; a weak D assignment points to TRBD1 (5 bases agree). Sequencing was performed on PBMCs or T cells enriched from blood (not recorded which). The CDR3 protein sequence reads: CASSPLGGGNYGYTF. Here is the DNA: TGTGCCAGCAGTCCCCTGGGGGGGGGTAACTATGGCTACACCTTC.